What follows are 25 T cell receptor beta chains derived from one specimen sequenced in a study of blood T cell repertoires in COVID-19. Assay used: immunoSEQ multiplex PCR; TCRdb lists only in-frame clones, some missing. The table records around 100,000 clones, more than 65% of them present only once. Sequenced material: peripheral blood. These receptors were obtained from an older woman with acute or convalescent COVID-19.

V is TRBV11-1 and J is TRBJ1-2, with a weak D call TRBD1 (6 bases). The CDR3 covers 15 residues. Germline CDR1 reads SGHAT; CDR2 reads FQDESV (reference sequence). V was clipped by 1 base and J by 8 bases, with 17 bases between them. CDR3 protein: CASSLEITGQRGYTF. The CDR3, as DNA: TGTGCCAGCAGCTTAGAGATAACAGGGCAGAGGGGCTACACCTTC.

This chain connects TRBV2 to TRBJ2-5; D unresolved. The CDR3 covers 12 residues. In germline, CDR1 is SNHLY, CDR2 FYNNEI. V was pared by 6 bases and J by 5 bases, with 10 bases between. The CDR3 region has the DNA TGTGCCAGCAGGGGCCTTTCGGAGACCCAGTACTTC. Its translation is CASRGLSETQYF.

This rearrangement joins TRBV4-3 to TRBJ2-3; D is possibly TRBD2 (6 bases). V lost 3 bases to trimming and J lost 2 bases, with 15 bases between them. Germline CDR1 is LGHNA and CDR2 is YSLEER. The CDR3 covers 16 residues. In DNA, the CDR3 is TGCGCCAGCAGCCAGTCGCTAGCGACGTTCACAGATACGCAGTATTTT. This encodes CASSQSLATFTDTQYF.

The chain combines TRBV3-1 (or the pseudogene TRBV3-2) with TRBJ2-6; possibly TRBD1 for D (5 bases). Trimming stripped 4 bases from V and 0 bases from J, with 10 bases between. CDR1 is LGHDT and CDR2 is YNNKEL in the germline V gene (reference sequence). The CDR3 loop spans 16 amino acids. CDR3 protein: CASSPTVNSGANVLTF. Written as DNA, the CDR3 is TGTGCCAGCAGCCCGACAGTGAACTCTGGGGCCAACGTCCTGACTTTC.

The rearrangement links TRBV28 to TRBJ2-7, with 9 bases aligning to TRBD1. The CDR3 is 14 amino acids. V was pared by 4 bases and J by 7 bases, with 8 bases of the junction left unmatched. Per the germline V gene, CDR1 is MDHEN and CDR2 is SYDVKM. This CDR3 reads CASSSRQGVQEQYV. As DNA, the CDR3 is TGTGCCAGCAGTTCCCGACAGGGGGTGCAAGAGCAGTACGTC.

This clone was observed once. The DNA of the CDR3 is TGCGCCAGCAGCTTGGCCAGGGGGGAACAAGAGACCCAGTACTTC. Residues: CASSLARGEQETQYF. The chain employs TRBV5-1 and TRBJ2-5; D possibly corresponds to TRBD1 (7 bases). V lost 0 bases and J 2 bases, leaving 11 bases between the germline ends. This CDR3 has 15 residues. From germline, CDR1 is SGHRS and CDR2 YFSETQ.

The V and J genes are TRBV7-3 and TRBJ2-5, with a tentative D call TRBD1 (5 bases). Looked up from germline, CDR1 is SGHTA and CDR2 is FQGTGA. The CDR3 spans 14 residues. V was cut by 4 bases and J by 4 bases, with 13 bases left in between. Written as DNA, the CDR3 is TGTGCCAGCAGCTCCGCGACAGAGCCAGAGACCCAGTACTTC. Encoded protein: CASSSATEPETQYF.

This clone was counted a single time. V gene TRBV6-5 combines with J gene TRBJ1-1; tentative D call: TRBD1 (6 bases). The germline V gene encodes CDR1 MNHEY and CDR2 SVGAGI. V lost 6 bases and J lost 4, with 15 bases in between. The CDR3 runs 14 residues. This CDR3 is CASSPLIQGTEAFF. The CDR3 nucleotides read TGTGCCAGCAGCCCGCTGATACAGGGCACTGAAGCTTTCTTT.

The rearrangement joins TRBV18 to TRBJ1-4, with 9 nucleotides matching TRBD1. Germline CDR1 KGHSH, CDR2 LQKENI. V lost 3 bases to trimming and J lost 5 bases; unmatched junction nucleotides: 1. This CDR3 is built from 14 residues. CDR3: CASSPGTGNEKLFF. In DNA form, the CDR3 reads TGTGCCAGCTCACCTGGGACAGGGAATGAAAAACTGTTTTTT.

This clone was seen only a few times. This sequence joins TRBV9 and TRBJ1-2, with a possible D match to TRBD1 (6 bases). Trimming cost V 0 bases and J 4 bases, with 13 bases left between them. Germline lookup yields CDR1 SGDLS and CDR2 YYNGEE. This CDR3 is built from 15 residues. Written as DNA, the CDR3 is TGTGCCAGCAGCGTAGCTACAGGACAGTTCTATGGCTACACCTTC. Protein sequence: CASSVATGQFYGYTF.

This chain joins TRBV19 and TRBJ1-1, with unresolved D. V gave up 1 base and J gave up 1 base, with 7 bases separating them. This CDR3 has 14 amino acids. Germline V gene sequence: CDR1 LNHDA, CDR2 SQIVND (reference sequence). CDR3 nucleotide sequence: TGTGCCAGTAGTATAGTACAGAGGAACACTGAAGCTTTCTTT. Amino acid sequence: CASSIVQRNTEAFF.

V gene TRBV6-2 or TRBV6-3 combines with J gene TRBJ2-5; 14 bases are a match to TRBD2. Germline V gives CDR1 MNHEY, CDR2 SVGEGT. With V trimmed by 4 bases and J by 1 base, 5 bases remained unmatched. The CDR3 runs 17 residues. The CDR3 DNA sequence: TGTGCCAGCAGTTCCGGACTAGCGGGGGGTCCCCAAGAGACCCAGTACTTC. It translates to CASSSGLAGGPQETQYF.

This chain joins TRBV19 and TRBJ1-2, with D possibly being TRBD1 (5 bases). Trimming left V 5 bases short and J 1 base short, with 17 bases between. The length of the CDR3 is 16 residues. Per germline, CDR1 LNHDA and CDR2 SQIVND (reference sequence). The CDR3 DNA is TGTGCCAGTAGTCCCTGGGGGGTCGTTCTTAACTATGGCTACACCTTC. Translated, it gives CASSPWGVVLNYGYTF.

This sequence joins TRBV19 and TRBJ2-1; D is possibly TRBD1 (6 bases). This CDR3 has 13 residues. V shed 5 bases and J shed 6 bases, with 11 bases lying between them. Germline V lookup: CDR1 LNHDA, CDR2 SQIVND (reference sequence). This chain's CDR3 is CASSGQSGNEQFF. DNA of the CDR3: TGTGCCAGTAGTGGACAGTCGGGCAATGAGCAGTTCTTC.

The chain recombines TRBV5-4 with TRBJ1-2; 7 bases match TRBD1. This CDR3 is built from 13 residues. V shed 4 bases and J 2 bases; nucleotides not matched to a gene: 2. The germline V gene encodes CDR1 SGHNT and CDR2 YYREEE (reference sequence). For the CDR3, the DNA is TGTGCCAGCAGCGTGACAGGGAACTATGGCTACACCTTC. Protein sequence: CASSVTGNYGYTF. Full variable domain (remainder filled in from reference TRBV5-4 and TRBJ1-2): ETGVTQSPTHLIKTRGQQVTLRCSSQSGHNTVSWYQQALGQGPQFIFQYYREEENGRGNFPPRFSGLQFPNYSSELNVNALELDDSALYLCASSVTGNYGYTFGSGTRLTVV.

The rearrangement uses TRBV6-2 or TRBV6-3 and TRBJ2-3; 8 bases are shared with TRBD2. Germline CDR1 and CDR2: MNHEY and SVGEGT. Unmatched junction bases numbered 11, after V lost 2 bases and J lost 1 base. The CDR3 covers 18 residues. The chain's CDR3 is CASSYGSGAGGRTDTQYF. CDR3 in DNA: TGTGCCAGCAGTTACGGTTCTGGCGCGGGGGGCCGCACAGATACGCAGTATTTT.

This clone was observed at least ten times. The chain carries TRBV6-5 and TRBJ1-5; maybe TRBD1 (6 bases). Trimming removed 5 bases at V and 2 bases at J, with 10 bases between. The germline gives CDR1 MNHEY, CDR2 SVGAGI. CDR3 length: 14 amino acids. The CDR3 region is CASSPGAGNQPQHF. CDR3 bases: TGTGCCAGCAGTCCAGGGGCGGGCAATCAGCCCCAGCATTTT.

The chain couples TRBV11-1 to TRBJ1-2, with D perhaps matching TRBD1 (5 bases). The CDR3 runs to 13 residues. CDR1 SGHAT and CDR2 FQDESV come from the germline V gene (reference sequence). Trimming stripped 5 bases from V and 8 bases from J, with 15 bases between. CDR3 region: CASSAHQGSGYTF. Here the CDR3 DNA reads TGTGCCAGCAGCGCCCATCAGGGAAGCGGCTACACCTTC.

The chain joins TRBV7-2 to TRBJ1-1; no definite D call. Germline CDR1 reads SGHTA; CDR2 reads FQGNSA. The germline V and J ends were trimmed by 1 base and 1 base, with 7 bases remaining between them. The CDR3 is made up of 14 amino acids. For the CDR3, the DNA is TGTGCCAGCAGCTTAGACGCAGGGAACACTGAAGCTTTCTTT. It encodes CASSLDAGNTEAFF.

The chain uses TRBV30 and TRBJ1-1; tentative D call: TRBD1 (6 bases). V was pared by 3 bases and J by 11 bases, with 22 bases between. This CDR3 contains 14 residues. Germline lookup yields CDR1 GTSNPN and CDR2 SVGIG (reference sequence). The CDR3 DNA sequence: TGTGCCTGGAGCGATGGACAGTCCGCCGGGTTGGCTTTCTTT. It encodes CAWSDGQSAGLAFF.

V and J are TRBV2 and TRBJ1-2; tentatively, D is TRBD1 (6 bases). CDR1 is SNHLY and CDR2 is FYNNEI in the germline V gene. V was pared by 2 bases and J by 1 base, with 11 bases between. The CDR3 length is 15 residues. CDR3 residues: CASSERRQVNYGYTF. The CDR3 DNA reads TGTGCCAGCAGTGAAAGGAGACAGGTTAACTATGGCTACACCTTC.

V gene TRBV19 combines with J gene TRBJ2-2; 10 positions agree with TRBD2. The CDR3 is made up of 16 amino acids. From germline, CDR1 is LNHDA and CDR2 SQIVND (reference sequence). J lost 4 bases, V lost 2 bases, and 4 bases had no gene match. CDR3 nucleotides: TGTGCCAGTAGTATAAGCGGGGGGGCCGGCACCGGGGAGCTGTTTTTT. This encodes CASSISGGAGTGELFF.

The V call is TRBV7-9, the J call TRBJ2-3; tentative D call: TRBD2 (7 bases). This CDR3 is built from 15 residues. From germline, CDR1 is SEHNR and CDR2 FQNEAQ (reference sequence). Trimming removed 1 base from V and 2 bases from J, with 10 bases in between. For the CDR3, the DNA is TGTGCCAGCAGCTTAGGGGGGGGCGTCACAGATACGCAGTATTTT. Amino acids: CASSLGGGVTDTQYF.

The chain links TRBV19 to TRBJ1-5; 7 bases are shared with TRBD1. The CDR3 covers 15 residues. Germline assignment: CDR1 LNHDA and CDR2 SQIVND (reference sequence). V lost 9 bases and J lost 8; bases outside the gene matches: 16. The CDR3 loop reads CASESVGAGGKPQHF. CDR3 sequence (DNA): TGTGCCAGCGAAAGTGTAGGGGCAGGGGGTAAGCCCCAGCATTTT.

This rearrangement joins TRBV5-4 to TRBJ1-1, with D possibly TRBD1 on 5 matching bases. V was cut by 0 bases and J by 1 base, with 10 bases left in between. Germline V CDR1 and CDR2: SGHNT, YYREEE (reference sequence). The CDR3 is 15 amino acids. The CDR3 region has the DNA TGTGCCAGCAGCTTGGCTGGGGGAGGGAACACTGAAGCTTTCTTT. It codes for CASSLAGGGNTEAFF.